This entry features one TCR beta chain sequence. Its antigen remains unknown. V was clipped by 4 bases and J by 4 bases; unmatched bases: 7. Germline-derived CDR1 and CDR2 are SGHDT and YYEEEE. CDR3 size: 17 residues. The data originate from a study of T cells in pancreatic ductal adenocarcinoma. The study's findings and limits: The resected cohort was biased toward the minority with early-stage disease. Tumors hold more CD45RO+ effector T cells, which may bias toward lower diversity. No significant tumor-blood clonality difference; means were about 0.11 and 0.072. Blood had more productive templates and around 8.2-fold more unique clonotypes than tumor.

The table came from immunoSEQ multiplex PCR; TCRdb's copy has only in-frame clones and leaves some out. The data show 8,500 to 9,500 clones, around nine tenths seen once. No neoadjuvant therapy was given to the selected pancreatic ductal adenocarcinoma patients before their surgery. Material: PBMCs. The receptor was derived from a human donor with pancreatic ductal adenocarcinoma. The V gene is TRBV5-6, the J gene TRBJ2-5, with 16 bases lining up with TRBD2. The CDR3 sequence: CASSRLGTSGRGETQYF. In DNA form, the CDR3 reads TGTGCCAGCAGCCGCCTTGGGACTAGCGGGAGGGGAGAGACCCAGTACTTC.